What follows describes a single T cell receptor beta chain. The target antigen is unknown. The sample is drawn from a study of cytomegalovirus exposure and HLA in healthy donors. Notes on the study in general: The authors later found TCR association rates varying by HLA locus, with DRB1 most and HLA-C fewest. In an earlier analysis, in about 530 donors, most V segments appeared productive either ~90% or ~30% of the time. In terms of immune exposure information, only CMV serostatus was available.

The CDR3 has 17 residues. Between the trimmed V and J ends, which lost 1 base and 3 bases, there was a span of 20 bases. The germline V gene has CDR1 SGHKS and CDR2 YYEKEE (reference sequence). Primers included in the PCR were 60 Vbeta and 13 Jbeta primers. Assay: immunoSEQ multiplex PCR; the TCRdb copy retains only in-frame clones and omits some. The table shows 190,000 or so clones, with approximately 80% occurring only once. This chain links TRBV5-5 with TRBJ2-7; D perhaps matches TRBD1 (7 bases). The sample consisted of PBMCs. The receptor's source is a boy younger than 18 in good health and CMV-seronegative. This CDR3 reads CASSLSRDSVTDYEQYF. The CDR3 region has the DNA TGTGCCAGCAGCTTGTCGCGGGACAGTGTGACGGACTACGAGCAGTACTTC.